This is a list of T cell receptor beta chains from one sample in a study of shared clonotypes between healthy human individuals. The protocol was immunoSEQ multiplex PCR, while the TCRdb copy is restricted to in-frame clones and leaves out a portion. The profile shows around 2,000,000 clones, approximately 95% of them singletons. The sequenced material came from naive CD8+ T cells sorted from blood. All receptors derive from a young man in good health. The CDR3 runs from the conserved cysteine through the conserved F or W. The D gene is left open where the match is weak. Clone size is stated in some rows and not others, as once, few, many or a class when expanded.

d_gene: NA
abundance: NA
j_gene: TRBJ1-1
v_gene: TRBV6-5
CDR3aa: CASSSASNTEAFF
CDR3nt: TGTGCCAGCAGTTCGGCAAGCAACACTGAAGCTTTCTTT

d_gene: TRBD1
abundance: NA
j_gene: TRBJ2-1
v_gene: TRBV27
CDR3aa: CASRRGGGLNEQFF
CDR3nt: TGTGCCAGCAGAAGAGGGGGCGGGCTCAATGAGCAGTTCTTC

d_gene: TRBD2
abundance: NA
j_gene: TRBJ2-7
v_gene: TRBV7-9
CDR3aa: CASSTPGLEVEQYF
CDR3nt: TGTGCCAGCAGCACTCCGGGACTAGAAGTCGAGCAGTACTTC

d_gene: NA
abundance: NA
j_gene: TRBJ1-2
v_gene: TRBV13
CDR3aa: CASSLGRQTYGYTF
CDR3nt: TGTGCCAGCAGCTTAGGCCGGCAGACCTATGGCTACACCTTC

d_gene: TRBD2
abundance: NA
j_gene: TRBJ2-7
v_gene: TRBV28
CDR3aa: CASSPVPGLVWEQYF
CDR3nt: TGTGCCAGCAGTCCAGTCCCGGGACTAGTATGGGAGCAGTACTTC

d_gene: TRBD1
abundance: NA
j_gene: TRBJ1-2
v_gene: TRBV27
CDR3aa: CASSLRGQGLHGYTF
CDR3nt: TGTGCCAGCAGTTTACGGGGACAGGGGCTTCATGGCTACACCTTC

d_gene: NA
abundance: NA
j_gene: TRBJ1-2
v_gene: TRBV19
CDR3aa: CASTPRAAVRYGYTF
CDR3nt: TGTGCCAGTACCCCTCGGGCCGCGGTAAGGTATGGCTACACCTTC

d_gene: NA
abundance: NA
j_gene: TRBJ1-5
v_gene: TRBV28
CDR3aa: CASSLQGGQPQHF
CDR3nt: TGTGCCAGCAGTTTACAGGGCGGGCAGCCCCAGCATTTT

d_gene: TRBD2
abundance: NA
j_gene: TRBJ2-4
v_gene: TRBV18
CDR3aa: CASSPISGRADIQYF
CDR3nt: TGTGCCAGCTCACCAATTAGCGGGAGAGCGGACATTCAGTACTTC

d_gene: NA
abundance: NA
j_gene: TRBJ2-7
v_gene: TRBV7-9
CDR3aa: CASSPTDSSGYEQYF
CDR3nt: TGTGCCAGCAGTCCCACAGACTCCTCAGGATACGAGCAGTACTTC

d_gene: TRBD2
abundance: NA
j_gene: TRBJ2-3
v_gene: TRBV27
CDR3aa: CASNAGGITDTQYF
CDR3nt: TGTGCCAGCAACGCGGGAGGGATCACAGATACGCAGTATTTT

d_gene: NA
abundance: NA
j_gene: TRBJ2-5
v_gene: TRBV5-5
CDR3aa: CASRDDGVTQYF
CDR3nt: TGTGCCAGCAGAGACGACGGAGTCACCCAGTACTTC

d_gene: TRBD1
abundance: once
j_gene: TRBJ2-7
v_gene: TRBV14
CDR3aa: CASSQGRTGFSYEQYF
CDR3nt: TGTGCCAGCAGCCAAGGAAGGACAGGGTTTTCCTACGAGCAGTACTTC

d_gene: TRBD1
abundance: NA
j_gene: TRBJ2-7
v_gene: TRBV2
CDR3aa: CASSAPDRDYEQYF
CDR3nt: TGTGCCAGCAGTGCTCCAGACAGGGACTACGAGCAGTACTTC

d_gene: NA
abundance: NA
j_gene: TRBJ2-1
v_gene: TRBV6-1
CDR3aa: CASSLWRRDYNEQFF
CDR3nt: TGTGCCAGCAGCCTGTGGAGGAGGGACTACAATGAGCAGTTCTTC

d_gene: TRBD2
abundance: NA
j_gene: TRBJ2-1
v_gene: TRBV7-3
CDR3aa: CASSFLSGGADNEQFF
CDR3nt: TGTGCCAGCAGCTTCCTTAGCGGGGGGGCGGACAATGAGCAGTTCTTC

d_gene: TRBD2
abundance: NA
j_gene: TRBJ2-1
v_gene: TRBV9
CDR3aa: CASSVTSGGIYNEQFF
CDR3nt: TGTGCCAGCAGCGTGACTAGCGGGGGGATTTACAATGAGCAGTTCTTC

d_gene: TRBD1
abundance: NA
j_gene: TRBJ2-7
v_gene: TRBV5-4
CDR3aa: CASRGQGAYEQYF
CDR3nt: TGTGCCAGCAGGGGACAGGGGGCGTACGAGCAGTACTTC

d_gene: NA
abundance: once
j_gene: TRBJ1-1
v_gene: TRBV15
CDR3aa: CATSRYGGDTEAFF
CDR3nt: TGTGCCACCAGCAGATACGGGGGTGACACTGAAGCTTTCTTT